This T cell receptor beta chain is from a study of shared clonotypes between healthy human individuals. The overall study: Three plates each covered CD4 naive and memory; CD8 naive two, CD8 memory one.

V was clipped by 6 bases and J by 8 bases, with 16 bases between them. This CDR3 is built from 14 residues. The germline CDR1 and CDR2 sequences are MDHEN and SYDVKM. The authors distributed each subset's genomic DNA evenly over several immunoSEQ plates. Assay: immunoSEQ multiplex PCR; the TCRdb copy retains only in-frame clones and omits some. The sample holds some 2,500,000 clones, roughly 90% seen once. This chain joins TRBV28 and TRBJ2-2; D not certain. The sequence was obtained from a man aged 18-30 years in good health. Some clones in this sample may be carry-over from other donors' samples. Material for sequencing was naive CD4+ T cells from PBMCs. Subset noted: CD45RA+ positively selected. The CDR3 DNA follows: TGTGCCAGCAGAACCCGGGCCATCATGGGGGAGCTGTTTTTT. It codes for CASRTRAIMGELFF.